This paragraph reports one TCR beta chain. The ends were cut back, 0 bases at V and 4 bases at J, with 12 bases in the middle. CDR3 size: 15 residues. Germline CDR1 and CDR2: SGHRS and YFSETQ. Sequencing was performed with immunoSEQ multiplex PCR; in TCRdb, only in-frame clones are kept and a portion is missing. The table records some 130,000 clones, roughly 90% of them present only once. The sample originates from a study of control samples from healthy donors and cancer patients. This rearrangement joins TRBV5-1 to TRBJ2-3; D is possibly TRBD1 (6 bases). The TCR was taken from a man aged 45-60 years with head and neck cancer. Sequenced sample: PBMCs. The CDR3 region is CASSLAPGESDTQYF. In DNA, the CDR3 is TGCGCCAGCAGCTTGGCCCCAGGGGAGTCAGATACGCAGTATTTT.